One T cell receptor (beta chain) is described in this entry. Its specificity is unknown. MiXCR, applied by TCRdb to the 5' RACE reads, yields one record per CDR3 protein. The table records about 500,000 distinct CDR3 sequences, approximately 5% of them present only once. These data belong to a study of CD8 T cells in ankylosing spondylitis. This CDR3 contains 14 residues. The V end lost 9 bases, the J end lost 7 bases, and 22 bases lay between the germline ends. Overall study findings and caveats: There was a TCR beta motif, made of several highly homologous variants, that appeared characteristic of ankylosing spondylitis blood.

The chain combines TRBV5-3 with TRBJ1-1; D is unresolved. TRBV5-3 is an open reading frame whose function is uncertain. The source of this sequence is a male donor with ankylosing spondylitis. Sequenced material: blood, either unsorted or a sorted T cell fraction (not recorded which). CDR3 amino acids: CAIGPGPLGGEAFF. CDR3 sequence (DNA): TGTGCCATCGGCCCCGGACCCCTCGGCGGTGAAGCTTTCTTT.